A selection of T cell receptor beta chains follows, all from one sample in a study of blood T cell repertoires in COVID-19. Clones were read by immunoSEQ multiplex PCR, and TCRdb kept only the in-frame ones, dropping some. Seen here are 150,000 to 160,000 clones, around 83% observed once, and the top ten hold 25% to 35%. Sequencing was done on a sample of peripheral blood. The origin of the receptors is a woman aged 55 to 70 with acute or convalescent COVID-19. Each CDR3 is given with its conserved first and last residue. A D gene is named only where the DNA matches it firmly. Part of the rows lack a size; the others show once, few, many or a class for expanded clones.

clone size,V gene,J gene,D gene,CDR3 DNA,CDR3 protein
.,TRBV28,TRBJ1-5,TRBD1,TGTGCCAGCAGTCCACCGGGACAGGGTTGGGGTCAGCCCCAGCATTTT,CASSPPGQGWGQPQHF
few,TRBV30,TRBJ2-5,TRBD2,TGTGCCTGGAGTGTGGGGGCTAGCGGGGGGCAAGAGACCCAGTACTTC,CAWSVGASGGQETQYF
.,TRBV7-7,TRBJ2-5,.,TGTGCCAGCAGCTCCGGGGAGGTCGGAGAGACCCAGTACTTC,CASSSGEVGETQYF
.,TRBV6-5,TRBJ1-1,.,TGTGCCAGCAGTTACCAGGAGGGAGAAGCTTTCTTT,CASSYQEGEAFF
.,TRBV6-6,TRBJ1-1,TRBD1,TGTGCCAGCAGTTCCGCCCCGGGACAGGGGAAAACTGAAGCTTTCTTT,CASSSAPGQGKTEAFF
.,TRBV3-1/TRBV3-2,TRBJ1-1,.,TGTGCCAGCAGCCAAGGGAGGGGAAACACTGAAGCTTTCTTT,CASSQGRGNTEAFF
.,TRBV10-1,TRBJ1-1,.,TGCGCCAGCAGTGAGGGAGGGTCGAGCACTGAAGCTTTCTTT,CASSEGGSSTEAFF
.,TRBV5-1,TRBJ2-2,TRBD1,TGCGCCAGCAGCTCCTCGCGGGACAGGGGTTTCGGGGAGCTGTTTTTT,CASSSSRDRGFGELFF
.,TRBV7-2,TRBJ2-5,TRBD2,TGTGCCAGCAGCCTGAGCGGGGGGAGCACTCGGGGGACCCAGTACTTC,CASSLSGGSTRGTQYF
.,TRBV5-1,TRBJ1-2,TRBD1,TGCGCCAGCAGCTTGGGCGCCGGGACAGACAACAGGTACACCTTC,CASSLGAGTDNRYTF
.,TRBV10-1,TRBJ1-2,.,TGCGCCAACTCGGGACTAGGGGGCTACACCTTC,CANSGLGGYTF
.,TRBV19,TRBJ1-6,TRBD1,TGTGCCAGTAGTGGACAGGATTCACCCCTCCACTTT,CASSGQDSPLHF
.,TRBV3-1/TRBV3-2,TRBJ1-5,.,TGTGCCAGCAGCCAAGGGTTTGGCGGGGCTCAGCCCCAGCATTTT,CASSQGFGGAQPQHF
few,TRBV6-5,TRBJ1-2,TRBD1,TGTGCCAGCGTTCGGGACAGAAGAATAGAATATGGCTACACCTTC,CASVRDRRIEYGYTF
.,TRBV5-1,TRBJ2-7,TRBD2,TGCGCCAGCAGCCGGACCGGGACTATTCTCTACGAGCAGTACTTC,CASSRTGTILYEQYF
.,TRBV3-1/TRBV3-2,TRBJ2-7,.,TGTGCCAGCAGCCAAGAGGGCGTTCTTTCCTACGAGCAGTACTTC,CASSQEGVLSYEQYF
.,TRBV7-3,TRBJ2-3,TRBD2,TGTGCCAGCAGGCCCTCCGGGACTAGCGGCAACACGCAGTATTTT,CASRPSGTSGNTQYF
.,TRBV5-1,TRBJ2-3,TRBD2,TGCGCCAGCAGCCCCGGGACTAGATCAGATACGCAGTATTTT,CASSPGTRSDTQYF
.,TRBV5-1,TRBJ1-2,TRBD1,TGCGCCAGCAGCCCATCTCCGGGACAGGGTAGCAGCTATGGCTACACCTTC,CASSPSPGQGSSYGYTF
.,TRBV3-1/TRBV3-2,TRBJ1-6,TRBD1,TGTGCCAGCAGCCAAGGAGGGGGCAGTTCGGTATATAGCTTT,CASSQGGGSSVYSF
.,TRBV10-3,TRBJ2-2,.,TGTGCCATCAGTGTCGGAGGGGACAACACCGGGGAGCTGTTTTTT,CAISVGGDNTGELFF